This entry describes one TCR beta chain. The data were taken from a study of cytomegalovirus exposure and HLA in healthy donors. Primers included in the PCR were 60 Vbeta and 13 Jbeta primers. Here immunoSEQ multiplex PCR was the method, and the copy in TCRdb shows in-frame clones only, minus some. The sample contains around 130,000 clones, just under 75% of which appear only once. Germline V gene sequence: CDR1 SGHNT, CDR2 YYREEE (reference sequence). J lost 7 bases, V lost 0 bases, and 9 bases had no gene match. The CDR3 is 16 amino acids. V is TRBV5-4 and J is TRBJ2-7, with 11 bases that match TRBD2. The sample consisted of PBMCs. The receptor was isolated from a man aged 35-49 years in good health and CMV-seropositive. The CDR3 coding sequence is TGTGCCAGCAGCTTGGTGAATAGCGGGAGGGCGGGGGAGCAGTACTTC. It specifies CASSLVNSGRAGEQYF.